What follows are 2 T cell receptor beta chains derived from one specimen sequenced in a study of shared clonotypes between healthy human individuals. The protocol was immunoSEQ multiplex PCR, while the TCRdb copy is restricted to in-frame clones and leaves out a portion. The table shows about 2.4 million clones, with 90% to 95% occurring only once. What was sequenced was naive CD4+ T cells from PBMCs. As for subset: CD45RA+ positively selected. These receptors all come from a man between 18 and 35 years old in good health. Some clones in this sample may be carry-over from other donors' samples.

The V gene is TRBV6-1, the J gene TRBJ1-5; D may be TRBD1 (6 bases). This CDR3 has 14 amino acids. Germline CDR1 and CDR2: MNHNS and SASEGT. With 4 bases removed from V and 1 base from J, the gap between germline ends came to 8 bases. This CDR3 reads CASSGTASNQPQHF. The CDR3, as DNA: TGTGCCAGCAGTGGGACAGCCAGCAATCAGCCCCAGCATTTT.

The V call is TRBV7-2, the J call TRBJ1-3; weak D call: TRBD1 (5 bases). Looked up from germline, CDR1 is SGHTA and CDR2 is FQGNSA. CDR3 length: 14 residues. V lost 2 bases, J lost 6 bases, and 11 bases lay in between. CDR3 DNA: TGTGCCAGCAGCTTAACCTCCAGGGAAAACACCATATATTTT. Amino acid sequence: CASSLTSRENTIYF.